The T cell receptor beta chain described here comes from a study of shared clonotypes between healthy human individuals. Measured with immunoSEQ multiplex PCR; TCRdb has only the in-frame clones, and not every one. Here the sample spans millions of clones, about 93% being singletons. Selected positively for CCR7 and CD45RO-negative, naive CD8 cells excluded terminally differentiated effector memory CD45RA+ cells. V shed 3 bases and J 0 bases; nucleotides not matched to a gene: 2. There are 16 residues in the CDR3. The germline gives CDR1 SNHLY, CDR2 FYNNEI. This chain links TRBV2 with TRBJ2-2, with 9 bases identical to TRBD1. Sequencing input: naive CD8+ T cells from PBMCs. The receptor's source is a young man in good health. Some clones in this sample may be carry-over from other donors' samples. DNA for the CDR3: TGTGCCAGCAGTGAGGGACAGGGTTCGAACACCGGGGAGCTGTTTTTT. It specifies CASSEGQGSNTGELFF.